This T cell receptor (beta chain) was identified during a study of OX40 agonist ivuxolimab in advanced cancers. Losses at the gene ends were 5 bases for V and 6 bases for J; bases not matched to a gene: 5. Germline V CDR1 and CDR2: SGHTA, FQGTGA. This CDR3 has 13 residues. Profiled with immunoSEQ multiplex PCR; TCRdb holds only in-frame clones, not every one. The table records more than 50,000 clones, approximately 80% of them present only once. The rearrangement joins TRBV7-3 to TRBJ2-7; TRBD2 agrees at 9 bases. The clonotype was recovered from an adult with an advanced solid tumor such as melanoma, head and neck, liver or kidney cancer. This material consisted of CD4+ or CD8+ T cells sorted from blood, taken in a trial of the OX40 agonist ivuxolimab. The CDR3 loop reads CASSQGTSSEQYF. CDR3 DNA: TGTGCCAGCAGCCAAGGGACTAGCAGCGAGCAGTACTTC.